The present TCR beta chain was sequenced within a study of blood T cell repertoires in COVID-19 (dated by TCRdb to about 2020). For the wider study: Samples from collaborators originated in the United States, Italy and Spain and spanned both the acute and convalescent phases of COVID-19. HLA class I and class II types, where available, came from metadata supplied by the sample provider rather than from assay-based typing. The material from the prospective study consisted of cDNA or gDNA derived from T cells, B-cell-depleted T cells, or PBMCs. A de-identified subject ID, COVID-19 status, age in years and sex were almost always included in the sample metadata. A freely available public database, intended as a resource for researchers studying the immune response to SARS-CoV-2, is where the repertoires were released. The samples were drawn from the first 160 participants of the ongoing ImmuneRACE study and from 1,254 subjects provided by 6 global collaborators. Deeply sampled blood TCRbeta repertoires from subjects exposed to, actively infected with, or recovered from COVID-19 were included in the dataset. On the study overall, not on this receptor specifically: The quantity of clinical and demographic metadata differed by source and by participant and was supplied without curation.

This clone was seen a single time. The antigen it recognizes is unknown. No base quality values were provided; no much bigger clone lies one nucleotide off. TCRbeta CDR3 regions were amplified from genomic DNA using the immunoSEQ Assay, a bias-controlled multiplex PCR. The authors processed their data as follows. Within the assay, amplification of reference gene primers was used to estimate how many nucleated cells each sample contained. Sequence reads were collapsed and filtered to measure the absolute abundance of every unique TCRbeta CDR3 rearrangement. For each sample, productive Simpson clonality was calculated as the square root of Simpson's diversity index over productive rearrangements. Sourced from immuneACCESS, this table was stored by TCRdb with only in-frame sequences that have V and J called. A share of the clones is absent; for the studies checked, an unresolved V gene accounts for under half, and the remainder has no known explanation. V, J and clone size are those of that table, while D and trimming were read from the DNA. The table for this sample lists approximately 67,000 clones; around 93% of them were counted only once. The leading ten clones occupy about 5% of the sample.

From the cysteine up to the phenylalanine, the CDR3 has a length of 14 residues. CDR3 DNA is the only sequence kept; it has 42 bases, read in frame from the first base. CDR1 and CDR2 are read off the germline V gene (reference sequence) as SGHNT and YYREEE. A distance of 8 bases separates the germline ends of V and J, which lose 2 bases and 3 bases respectively. Each collaborating institution followed its own protocols to collect whole blood in K2EDTA tubes. Collaborator samples were shipped for TCRbeta analysis as frozen whole blood, isolated PBMCs, or DNA extracted from either sample type. This clonotype originated in a woman aged 60-70 years with active COVID-19. The V and J genes are TRBV5-4 and TRBJ1-4, with TRBD1 perhaps the D gene, on 5 matching bases. The specimen sequenced was peripheral blood. The CDR3 region reads CASSLGVSNEKLFF. The DNA sequence follows: TGTGCCAGCAGCTTAGGGGTCTCTAATGAAAAACTGTTTTTT.